This is a list of T cell receptor beta chains from one sample in a study of vaccination and CD4 T cells after COVID-19. In TCRdb, the PCR reads were re-called with MiXCR into one record per CDR3 protein. The table lists roughly 12,000 distinct CDR3 sequences, under 60% of them singletons. These TCRs' antigens remain unknown. What was sequenced was CD4+ T cells from blood, cultured in vitro. These receptors came from a human donor who had recovered from COVID-19. CDR3s leave out the opening cysteine and the closing phenylalanine or tryptophan. The order of the fields is V gene, J gene, CDR3 length, CDR3 protein.

TRBV7-2,TRBJ1-6,14,ASSLTPTGFNSPLH
TRBV19,TRBJ2-2,14,ASNLPGLALGGELF
TRBV6-1,TRBJ1-1,11,ASRRTERSEAF
TRBV6-4,TRBJ2-5,12,ASSLSWAQETQY
TRBV28,TRBJ1-3,11,ASKRSGGNTIY
TRBV20-1,TRBJ2-7,9,SAGQSYEQY
TRBV27,TRBJ1-2,11,ASKGGQRNGYT
TRBV15,TRBJ2-5,14,ATSRGHSINQETQY
TRBV6-2/TRBV6-3,TRBJ1-2,11,ASSYDSNYGYT
TRBV7-7,TRBJ2-3,11,ASSFGGSDTQY
TRBV6-1,TRBJ2-7,11,ASERLAGVEQY
TRBV7-9,TRBJ2-2,11,ASSLGGGYELF
TRBV25-1,TRBJ2-7,11,ASSESGGTEQY
TRBV2,TRBJ1-1,11,ASVGGGYTEAF
TRBV19,TRBJ2-7,12,ASKTSGSSYEQY
TRBV18,TRBJ1-2,10,ASSRQGGGYT
TRBV6-2/TRBV6-3,TRBJ2-3,13,ASSAGWEHTDTQY
TRBV24-1,TRBJ2-1,12,ATPPGTRYNEQF
TRBV6-2/TRBV6-3,TRBJ2-1,13,ASSNPRSGYNEQF
TRBV9,TRBJ2-1,19,ASSVGGWASSGRSSYNEQF
TRBV25-1,TRBJ2-1,13,ASSEAGARDGEQF
TRBV30,TRBJ2-5,9,AWSGGKTQY
TRBV5-4,TRBJ2-2,12,ASSLRVNTGELF
TRBV20-1,TRBJ2-3,18,SAQATSGSVGLGRTDTQY